These 5 T cell receptor beta chains came from one sample sequenced in a study of T cell changes during pregnancy in multiple sclerosis. Some clones are missing from TCRdb's copy, which holds only in-frame ones; the method was immunoSEQ multiplex PCR. The table has 50,000 to 65,000 clones, approximately 86% seen once. The sequenced sample was CD4+ T cells from peripheral blood mononuclear cells, obtained in the third trimester of pregnancy. The receptors were gathered from a female donor with multiple sclerosis, enrolled in a pregnancy study.

The V gene is TRBV6-4, the J gene TRBJ1-1; D is undetermined. V was trimmed by 3 bases and J by 1 base, leaving 6 bases between them. The CDR3 extends over 13 amino acids. Germline loops: CDR1 MRHNA, CDR2 SNTAGT. Here the CDR3 DNA reads TGTGCCAGCAGTGAAGCGCAGAACACTGAAGCTTTCTTT. It specifies CASSEAQNTEAFF.

A single count supports this clone. The genes are TRBV7-9 and TRBJ2-5; possible D gene TRBD2, 6 bases. The CDR3 loop spans 13 amino acids. The V and J ends lost 2 bases and 10 bases respectively, with 14 bases between them. In germline, CDR1 is SEHNR, CDR2 FQNEAQ (reference sequence). CDR3 amino acids: CASSLSSAGGQYF. The CDR3 DNA sequence: TGTGCCAGCAGCTTATCTTCCGCCGGGGGCCAGTACTTC. The complete variable domain, with remaining parts taken from reference TRBV7-9 and TRBJ2-5, reads DTGVSQNPRHKITKRGQNVTFRCDPISEHNRLYWYRQTLGQGPEFLTYFQNEAQLEKSRLLSDRFSAERPKGSFSTLEIQRTEQGDSAMYLCASSLSSAGGQYFGPGTRLLVL.

This clone has only one observation. The chain has TRBV5-1 and TRBJ2-1, with a tentative D call TRBD2 (5 bases). The CDR3 spans 18 residues. The V and J ends lost 0 bases and 1 base respectively, with 17 bases between them. Germline CDR1 is SGHRS and CDR2 is YFSETQ. This CDR3 is CASSLGGEGGASYNEQFF. The CDR3 nucleotides are TGCGCCAGCAGCTTGGGAGGCGAGGGCGGCGCGTCCTACAATGAGCAGTTCTTC.

The chain has TRBV11-2 and TRBJ2-1; D remains unclear. The CDR3 length is 15 residues. Deletions cut 5 bases from V and 0 bases from J, with 11 bases between. Germline assignment: CDR1 SGHAT and CDR2 FQNNGV. The CDR3 protein is CASSRIYSSYNEQFF. The CDR3 DNA follows: TGTGCCAGCAGCCGTATTTATAGCTCCTACAATGAGCAGTTCTTC.

The chain uses TRBV19 and TRBJ1-6, with D possibly TRBD1 on 6 matching bases. V was trimmed by 5 bases and J by 2 bases, leaving 13 bases between them. This CDR3 is built from 16 residues. Germline V gene sequence: CDR1 LNHDA, CDR2 SQIVND (reference sequence). The CDR3 DNA follows: TGTGCCAGTAGTCCGGGACACCGAACCTATAATTCACCCCTCCACTTT. Its protein product is CASSPGHRTYNSPLHF.